These 32 T cell receptor beta chains originate from one sample sequenced in a study of cytomegalovirus exposure and HLA in healthy donors. Use of 60 Vbeta and 13 Jbeta primers characterized the PCR. Here immunoSEQ multiplex PCR was the method, and the copy in TCRdb shows in-frame clones only, minus some. This table has roughly 150,000 clones, less than 9.5% appearing once. Material for sequencing was PBMCs. Receptors originate from a male donor in good health and CMV-seronegative.

This clone was seen only a few times. This chain links TRBV4-3 with TRBJ1-4; D uncertain. Between the trimmed V and J ends, which lost 4 bases and 1 base, there was a span of 19 bases. Germline V CDR1 and CDR2: LGHNA, YSLEER. CDR3 size: 18 residues. In nucleotides, the CDR3 is TGCGCCAGCAGCCCAGCCACTGTCCTGCGGCAAACTAATGAAAAACTGTTTTTT. The encoded protein is CASSPATVLRQTNEKLFF.

The chain links TRBV19 to TRBJ2-3; 8 bases line up with TRBD2. V shed 5 bases and J 6 bases; nucleotides not matched to a gene: 10. CDR3 size: 15 residues. Germline V CDR1 and CDR2: LNHDA, SQIVND (reference sequence). For the CDR3, the DNA is TGTGCCAGTAGTCGTAGCGGGGAGGGGATCGATACGCAGTATTTT. Protein product: CASSRSGEGIDTQYF.

This clone was counted between two and nine times. The chain is built from TRBV7-9 and TRBJ1-1; D ambiguous. The V gene lost 10 bases and the J gene lost 1 base, with 13 bases spanning the gap. Looked up from germline, CDR1 is SEHNR and CDR2 is FQNEAQ (reference sequence). The CDR3 has 13 residues. The CDR3 here is CATRRITNTEAFF. The DNA for the CDR3 is TGTGCCACCCGGCGGATTACGAACACTGAAGCTTTCTTT.

This clone was detected only a few times. The chain uses TRBV4-3 and TRBJ1-6, with TRBD1 matching 7 bases. The CDR3 is made up of 14 amino acids. With V trimmed by 1 base and J by 7 bases, 1 base remained unmatched. Germline V gives CDR1 LGHNA, CDR2 YSLEER. CDR3 sequence reads: CASSQVRGNSPLHF. In nucleotides, the CDR3 is TGCGCCAGCAGCCAAGTCAGGGGGAATTCACCCCTCCACTTT.

V and J are TRBV19 and TRBJ1-2, with 7 bases matching TRBD1. Germline V gene sequence: CDR1 LNHDA, CDR2 SQIVND (reference sequence). The junction had 8 bases not matched to a gene; V was cut back by 5 bases and J by 8 bases. This CDR3 spans 13 amino acids. The CDR3 DNA follows: TGTGCCAGTAGTTCGCCGACAGGGCGAGGCTACACCTTC. Its protein is CASSSPTGRGYTF.

The gene calls are TRBV11-2 and TRBJ2-3, with TRBD2 identical over 8 bases. The trim removed 4 bases at V and 6 bases at J, leaving 12 bases unmatched. The CDR3 covers 16 residues. Germline lookup yields CDR1 SGHAT and CDR2 FQNNGV. CDR3 sequence reads: CASSSSKRESSDTQYF. The CDR3 DNA reads TGTGCCAGCAGCTCCTCAAAGCGGGAGAGTTCTGATACGCAGTATTTT.

This clone was found a few times. The chain recombines TRBV5-8 with TRBJ2-7; D is possibly TRBD2 (7 bases). The CDR3 extends over 16 amino acids. The germline V and J ends were trimmed by 4 bases and 2 bases, with 19 bases remaining between them. The germline V gene encodes CDR1 SGHTS and CDR2 YDEGEE. The CDR3 spells CASSATGRGPPYEQYF. CDR3 sequence (DNA): TGTGCCAGCAGCGCAACGGGGCGGGGGCCTCCCTACGAGCAGTACTTC.

This clone was picked up a small number of times. V usage is TRBV11-1 and J usage is TRBJ2-4; D is possibly TRBD2 (5 bases). V gave up 5 bases and J gave up 0 bases, with 20 bases separating them. The germline V gene has CDR1 SGHAT and CDR2 FQDESV (reference sequence). This CDR3 is 18 amino acids long. The CDR3 region has the DNA TGTGCCAGCAGCCCGGGGTCCCTATCGATGGTAGCCAAAAACATTCAGTACTTC. This sequence encodes CASSPGSLSMVAKNIQYF.

J is TRBJ2-2 and V is TRBV7-8; the match to TRBD2 covers 9 bases. CDR3 length: 17 residues. The ends lost 5 bases at V and 7 bases at J; junction bases unmatched: 14. Germline values: CDR1 SGHVS, CDR2 FQNEAQ. The CDR3 DNA is TGTGCCAGCAGCCCTTTTATAGCGGGGGCGGCGGGCGGGGAGCTGTTTTTT. Residues: CASSPFIAGAAGGELFF.

This clone has more than one count but fewer than ten. CDR3 bases: TGTGCCAGCAGTGATGATGAGGCCCGGGTAAGACTGTTTTTT. It yields the protein CASSDDEARVRLFF. The rearrangement uses TRBV2 and TRBJ1-4; D is ambiguous. V was cut by 3 bases and J by 13 bases, with 18 bases left in between. CDR3 length: 14 residues. Germline-derived CDR1 and CDR2 are SNHLY and FYNNEI. The full variable domain, its missing parts supplied by reference TRBV2 and TRBJ1-4, is EPEVTQTPSHQVTQMGQEVILRCVPISNHLYFYWYRQILGQKVEFLVSFYNNEISEKSEIFDDQFSVERPDGSNFTLKIRSTKLEDSAMYFCASSDDEARVRLFFGSGTQLSVL.

The J gene is TRBJ2-5, the V gene TRBV7-2; 9 nucleotides agree with TRBD1. CDR3 length: 15 residues. Losses at the gene ends were 5 bases for V and 4 bases for J; bases not matched to a gene: 8. Germline V gene lookup returns CDR1 SGHTA and CDR2 FQGNSA. DNA for the CDR3: TGTGCCAGCAGCCCCGGTGGGACAGGGAGAGAGACCCAGTACTTC. Its translation is CASSPGGTGRETQYF.

Worth noting for this clone: An end of the junction differs from the germline gene, which may be a read error. The J gene is TRBJ1-5, the V gene TRBV27; perhaps TRBD1 as D (6 bases). The CDR3 totals 14 residues. Germline V gives CDR1 MNHEY, CDR2 SMNVEV (reference sequence). CDR3 sequence (DNA): TGTGCCAGCAGACAATCCCAGGGGACACAGCACCAGCATTTT. Its protein is CASRQSQGTQHQHF.

The CDR3 region has the DNA TGTGCCAGCAGTCCCTATGGACTAGCGGGAGGACTGAGCTCCTACAATGAGCAGTTCTTC. Translation: CASSPYGLAGGLSSYNEQFF. The chain carries TRBV28 and TRBJ2-1, with TRBD2 identical over 14 bases. Germline CDR1 MDHEN, CDR2 SYDVKM. This CDR3 region has 20 residues. Trimming cost V 5 bases and J 0 bases; bases outside gene matches: 12.

The chain is built from TRBV9 and TRBJ2-3; TRBD2 matches at 7 bases. The CDR3 runs to 15 residues. Germline V gives CDR1 SGDLS, CDR2 YYNGEE. The V and J ends lost 3 bases and 0 bases, in that order; junction bases with no gene match: 4. The CDR3 loop is CASSASGISTDTQYF. CDR3 nucleotides: TGTGCCAGCAGCGCCAGCGGGATAAGCACAGATACGCAGTATTTT.

The table lists this clone with a few counts. The chain links TRBV4-3 to TRBJ2-2; D call uncertain. V was pared by 2 bases and J by 1 base, with 5 bases between. Germline V lookup: CDR1 LGHNA, CDR2 YSLEER. CDR3 length equals 14 residues. The DNA for the CDR3 is TGCGCCAGCAGCCAATACAGGAACACCGGGGAGCTGTTTTTT. Residues: CASSQYRNTGELFF.

This clone was recorded a few times. This sequence joins TRBV30 and TRBJ1-5; D might be TRBD1 (5 bases). V was shortened by 2 bases and J by 5 bases, with 10 bases between the two germline ends. This CDR3 is 13 amino acids long. Germline V gene lookup returns CDR1 GTSNPN and CDR2 SVGIG (reference sequence). The CDR3 sequence is CAWSKGWDQPQHF. In nucleotides, the CDR3 is TGTGCCTGGAGTAAGGGGTGGGATCAGCCCCAGCATTTT.

This chain connects TRBV11-2 to TRBJ2-7; 7 nucleotides line up with TRBD2. The CDR3 consists of 17 residues. Germline assignment: CDR1 SGHAT and CDR2 FQNNGV. J lost 0 bases, V lost 0 bases, and 8 bases had no gene match. The CDR3: CASSLEVLGLGSYEQYF. The CDR3 nucleotides are TGTGCCAGCAGCTTAGAGGTTCTTGGACTAGGCTCCTACGAGCAGTACTTC.

V is TRBV5-1 and J is TRBJ2-7; D is unresolved. V dropped 4 bases and J dropped 2 bases, with 22 bases sitting between them. This CDR3 is 17 amino acids long. Germline V CDR1 and CDR2: SGHRS, YFSETQ. The CDR3 DNA follows: TGCGCCAGCAGCATCACTCAAGCAGGTGGCAAGCCCTACGAGCAGTACTTC. Protein: CASSITQAGGKPYEQYF.

This clone was seen more than once but under ten times. The V gene is TRBV4-3, the J gene TRBJ2-3, with TRBD2 matching over 11 bases. The CDR3 loop spans 20 amino acids. Germline lookup yields CDR1 LGHNA and CDR2 YSLEER. V shed 0 bases, J shed 0 bases, and the junction held 11 bases outside the gene matches. The CDR3: CASSQDWLAGGSPSTDTQYF. The CDR3 coding sequence is TGCGCCAGCAGCCAAGATTGGCTAGCGGGGGGCTCCCCTAGCACAGATACGCAGTATTTT.

This clone has only a few counts. The chain links TRBV28 to TRBJ1-1; possibly TRBD1 for D (5 bases). Germline CDR1 reads MDHEN; CDR2 reads SYDVKM. The CDR3 has 12 amino acids. The germline V and J ends were trimmed by 7 bases and 11 bases, with 17 bases remaining between them. As DNA, the CDR3 is TGTGCCAGCACCTTCCCGGCAGGGTGGGCTTTCTTT. Encoded protein: CASTFPAGWAFF.

This clone occurred a few times. The rearrangement links TRBV5-6 to TRBJ2-7; 7 nucleotides match TRBD2. V dropped 5 bases and J dropped 2; count of bases not matched to a gene: 7. This CDR3 region has 14 residues. Germline V gene data show CDR1 as SGHDT and CDR2 as YYEEEE. The CDR3 coding sequence is TGTGCCAGCAGGCCTCGCGGGGGACCCTACGAGCAGTACTTC. Amino acids: CASRPRGGPYEQYF. The complete variable domain, with remaining parts taken from reference TRBV5-6 and TRBJ2-7, reads DAGVTQSPTHLIKTRGQQVTLRCSPKSGHDTVSWYQQALGQGPQFIFQYYEEEERQRGNFPDRFSGHQFPNYSSELNVNALLLGDSALYLCASRPRGGPYEQYFGPGTRLTVT.

The CDR3 DNA sequence: TGCAGTGCTGGCGACAGGGTTGCTTTCTTT. Its translation: CSAGDRVAFF. The V gene is TRBV20-1, the J gene TRBJ1-1; the match to TRBD1 covers 7 bases. The trim removed 5 bases at V and 11 bases at J, leaving 5 bases unmatched. CDR3 length equals 10 residues. Germline V gene sequence: CDR1 DFQATT, CDR2 SNEGSKA (reference sequence).

This chain joins TRBV10-3 and TRBJ2-2, with D possibly being TRBD1 (6 bases). V dropped 5 bases and J dropped 2 bases, with 27 bases sitting between them. The CDR3 has 20 residues. CDR1 ENHRY and CDR2 SYGVKD come from the germline V gene. The CDR3 is CAISPELRDIWVVNTGELFF. In nucleotides, the CDR3 is TGTGCCATCAGTCCTGAACTCCGGGACATTTGGGTCGTCAACACCGGGGAGCTGTTTTTT.

This rearrangement joins TRBV7-3 to TRBJ2-3; D might be TRBD1 (6 bases). The germline CDR1 and CDR2 sequences are SGHTA and FQGTGA. The CDR3 has 14 amino acids. V was trimmed by 4 bases and J by 2 bases, leaving 10 bases between them. The CDR3 nucleotides are TGTGCCAGCAGCTCCGACAGGTACACAGATACGCAGTATTTT. Residues: CASSSDRYTDTQYF.

The sample holds a few counts of this clone. The V call is TRBV28, the J call TRBJ2-3, with TRBD2 as a possible D gene (6 bases). Trimming shortened V by 6 bases and J by 3 bases, and 10 bases separated the two germline ends. The CDR3 extends over 13 amino acids. From germline, CDR1 is MDHEN and CDR2 SYDVKM. Written as DNA, the CDR3 is TGTGCCAGCAGGTCGGAGGGGACAGATACGCAGTATTTT. It translates to CASRSEGTDTQYF.

This clone was picked up one time. Because the CDR3 is missing its conserved closing phenylalanine or tryptophan, this is likely a read error. The J gene is TRBJ2-7, the V gene TRBV6-6; 7 bases align to TRBD1. Germline assignment: CDR1 MNHNY and CDR2 SVGAGI (reference sequence). This CDR3 is built from 14 residues. With 5 bases clipped from V and 7 bases from J, the junction kept 11 bases outside the gene matches. CDR3 DNA sequence: TGTGCCAGCAGTGGGGACAGAAGAGGCGGGGAGCAGTACCTC. The encoded protein is CASSGDRRGGEQYL.

The table lists this clone with a few counts. The V and J genes are TRBV28 and TRBJ2-3; 8 bases fit TRBD2. J was trimmed by 4 bases and V by 3 bases; bases with no gene match: 6. The CDR3 runs 15 residues. Germline CDR1 and CDR2: MDHEN and SYDVKM. CDR3 DNA sequence: TGTGCCAGCAGTTTTGGTAGCGGGGACTCAGATACGCAGTATTTT. This translates into CASSFGSGDSDTQYF.

A remark on this clone: At one of its ends the junction is not consistent with the germline gene, which may arise from a read error. The rearrangement joins TRBV28 to TRBJ2-1; a possible D gene is TRBD2 (6 bases). In germline, CDR1 is MDHEN, CDR2 SYDVKM. This CDR3 is 11 amino acids long. The CDR3 spells CASSWGVEEFF. The CDR3 DNA reads TGTGCCAGCAGTTGGGGGGTTGAGGAGTTCTTC.

The V call is TRBV7-2, the J call TRBJ1-1; 9 bases align to TRBD1. After removal of 5 bases from V and 0 bases from J, the junction contained 4 bases not matched to a gene. The CDR3 is made up of 15 amino acids. Germline values: CDR1 SGHTA, CDR2 FQGNSA. The CDR3 sequence is CASSLGTGLNTEAFF. The CDR3 bases are TGTGCCAGCAGCCTCGGGACAGGGTTGAACACTGAAGCTTTCTTT.

The gene calls are TRBV9 and TRBJ2-7; D is perhaps TRBD1 (7 bases). The germline gives CDR1 SGDLS, CDR2 YYNGEE. The length of the CDR3 is 15 residues. V was trimmed by 3 bases and J by 5 bases, leaving 18 bases between them. The CDR3 loop is CASSARGASLHEQYF. The CDR3 DNA sequence: TGTGCCAGCAGCGCCAGGGGGGCTTCCCTCCACGAGCAGTACTTC. Full variable domain (remainder filled in from reference TRBV9 and TRBJ2-7): DSGVTQTPKHLITATGQRVTLRCSPRSGDLSVYWYQQSLDQGLQFLIQYYNGEERAKGNILERFSAQQFPDLHSELNLSSLELGDSALYFCASSARGASLHEQYFGPGTRLTVT.

The chain has TRBV6-5 and TRBJ1-4, with 7 bases identical to TRBD1. The CDR3 is made up of 13 amino acids. With 6 bases clipped from V and 10 bases from J, the junction kept 8 bases outside the gene matches. In germline, CDR1 is MNHEY, CDR2 SVGAGI. The CDR3 here is CASSRQGSAKLFF. In nucleotides, the CDR3 is TGTGCCAGCAGCCGACAGGGTTCGGCAAAACTGTTTTTT.

The V call is TRBV10-3, the J call TRBJ1-2; 12 bases match TRBD1. Germline V gene sequence: CDR1 ENHRY, CDR2 SYGVKD. V gave up 4 bases and J gave up 8 bases; unmatched junction bases: 11. The CDR3 covers 16 residues. The CDR3 bases are TGTGCCATCAGTGTGGGTTCGGGACAGGGGGCGTGGGGCTACACCTTC. Translated: CAISVGSGQGAWGYTF.